A single sample is the source of the 9 T cell receptor beta chains below, sequenced in a study of monozygotic twins with inflammatory bowel disease. Following a re-call of the 5' RACE reads, TCRdb has one entry per CDR3 protein and lacks DNA. Reported are 300,000 to 400,000 distinct CDR3 sequences; the ten largest clones contain approximately 2.4%. The specimen sequenced was blood. The receptors were gathered from a human donor with ulcerative colitis or Crohn's disease, or a healthy co-twin of an affected twin (not recorded which).

The V gene is TRBV24-1, the J gene TRBJ2-3; TCRdb designates TRBD1, a call that cannot be tested without DNA. The CDR3 consists of 18 residues. CDR1 is KGHDR and CDR2 is SFDVKD in the germline V gene. The CDR3 loop is CATSDPSTGTGGTDTQYF.

The chain couples TRBV3-1 to TRBJ2-3; the D gene TCRdb calls, TRBD1, cannot be checked with no DNA. Germline lookup yields CDR1 LGHDT and CDR2 YNNKEL (reference sequence). There are 15 residues in the CDR3. The CDR3: CASSQGQGYADTQYF.

The gene calls are TRBV10-3 and TRBJ2-1; without DNA, the TCRdb call of TRBD2 cannot be checked. From germline, CDR1 is ENHRY and CDR2 SYGVKD. This CDR3 region has 17 residues. The CDR3 is CAISEPRDSRNYNEQFF.

The chain links TRBV29-1 to TRBJ1-2; there is no DNA to check the TCRdb D call of TRBD1. The CDR3 covers 14 residues. Germline V gene lookup returns CDR1 SQVTM and CDR2 ANQGSEA. CDR3 in amino acids: CSVIQGSGNYGYTF.

The genes are TRBV5-4 and TRBJ2-5. The CDR3 runs to 14 residues. Germline CDR1 reads SGHNT; CDR2 reads YYREEE (reference sequence). CDR3 sequence: CASSFGTVQETQYF. The full variable domain, in which reference TRBV5-4 and TRBJ2-5 provide the parts outside the CDR3, is ETGVTQSPTHLIKTRGQQVTLRCSSQSGHNTVSWYQQALGQGPQFIFQYYREEENGRGNFPPRFSGLQFPNYSSELNVNALELDDSALYLCASSFGTVQETQYFGPGTRLLVL.

The chain recombines TRBV14 with TRBJ2-2; the D call from TCRdb, TRBD1, cannot be confirmed without DNA. Germline V CDR1 and CDR2: SGHDN, FVKESK. CDR3 size: 15 residues. CDR3 sequence: CASSLGQRGTGELFF.

The chain has TRBV4-3 and TRBJ2-5. Germline assignment: CDR1 LGHNA and CDR2 YSLEER. This CDR3 is 12 amino acids long. CDR3 region: CASSLSGGPQYF.

The rearrangement uses TRBV7-6 and TRBJ2-1. CDR3 length: 17 amino acids. The germline CDR1 and CDR2 sequences are SGHVS and FNYEAQ. CDR3 residues: CASSLASERRLRNEQFF.

This rearrangement joins TRBV20-1 to TRBJ2-7; with no DNA, the TCRdb D assignment of TRBD1 cannot be verified. The CDR3 length is 11 residues. Germline V gives CDR1 DFQATT, CDR2 SNEGSKA (reference sequence). The CDR3 spells CSARTRDATYF.